Listed below are T cell receptor beta chains from one sample, sequenced in a study of T cell changes during pregnancy in multiple sclerosis. Produced via immunoSEQ multiplex PCR; TCRdb's table is partial and in-frame only. The sample consists of 85,000 to 90,000 clones, approximately 93% of them appearing once. The source was peripheral blood, collected after pregnancy. These receptors were collected from a female donor in good health, enrolled as a control in a pregnancy study. CDR3s include the opening cysteine and the closing phenylalanine or tryptophan. The D gene is left open where the match is weak. A row's size may be missing; if present it is once, few, many or a size class.

TRBV5-1	TRBJ2-4	NA	few	CASSLSAGSNIQYF	TGCGCCAGCAGCTTGTCTGCAGGCTCAAACATTCAGTACTTC
TRBV27	TRBJ2-7	NA	NA	CASSPTGGYEQYF	TGTGCCAGCAGCCCGACAGGAGGCTACGAGCAGTACTTC
TRBV30	TRBJ1-2	NA	NA	CAWGRGKQTGYTF	TGTGCCTGGGGCAGGGGTAAACAAACTGGCTACACCTTC
TRBV27	TRBJ1-2	TRBD1	NA	CASSPRNTQDRGGYTF	TGTGCCAGCAGTCCCAGAAATACACAAGACAGGGGTGGCTACACCTTC
TRBV4-2	TRBJ2-2	TRBD1	NA	CASSGDRGGPGTGELFF	TGTGCCAGCAGTGGAGACAGGGGGGGCCCAGGCACCGGGGAGCTGTTTTTT
TRBV2	TRBJ2-2	NA	NA	CASRSSTGTGELFF	TGTGCCAGCAGGTCTAGTACTGGCACCGGGGAGCTGTTTTTT
TRBV30	TRBJ1-5	NA	NA	CAWTMQGMGNQPQHF	TGTGCCTGGACTATGCAGGGGATGGGCAATCAGCCCCAGCATTTT
TRBV2	TRBJ2-7	NA	NA	CASRTSARGFEQYF	TGTGCCAGCAGAACCTCCGCCAGGGGTTTCGAGCAGTACTTC
TRBV6-1	TRBJ2-7	NA	NA	CASSETNGRAYEQYF	TGTGCCAGCAGTGAAACGAACGGCAGGGCCTACGAGCAGTACTTC
TRBV27	TRBJ2-3	TRBD2	NA	CASSPERGRRTDTQYF	TGTGCCAGCAGTCCAGAGCGGGGCAGACGCACAGATACGCAGTATTTT
TRBV2	TRBJ2-1	NA	NA	CASSYYSGEQFF	TGTGCCAGCAGTTACTATAGCGGTGAGCAGTTCTTC
TRBV5-6	TRBJ2-7	TRBD2	NA	CASSLLADSYEQYF	TGTGCCAGCAGCTTACTAGCGGACTCCTACGAGCAGTACTTC
TRBV19	TRBJ1-4	TRBD1	NA	CASRGGTVLNEKLFF	TGTGCCAGTCGTGGGGGGACAGTTCTTAATGAAAAACTGTTTTTT
TRBV29-1	TRBJ2-7	TRBD2	once	CSVGRQGTSGRGEQYF	TGCAGCGTTGGCAGACAAGGGACTAGCGGGAGGGGCGAGCAGTACTTC
TRBV5-4	TRBJ2-5	TRBD2	NA	CASSPPSGRQETQYF	TGTGCCAGCAGCCCGCCTAGCGGGAGGCAAGAGACCCAGTACTTC
TRBV2	TRBJ2-5	NA	NA	CASSGQGIAETQYF	TGTGCCAGCAGTGGGCAGGGAATTGCAGAGACCCAGTACTTC
TRBV11-2	TRBJ2-7	NA	NA	CASSLQTSYEQYF	TGTGCCAGCAGCCTGCAGACTAGTTACGAGCAGTACTTC
TRBV4-1	TRBJ2-7	NA	NA	CASSQDTGGTGEQYF	TGCGCCAGCAGCCAAGATACGGGCGGGACGGGGGAGCAGTACTTC
TRBV6-1	TRBJ2-7	NA	NA	CASSAVRGPYEQYF	TGTGCCAGCAGTGCTGTCAGGGGACCCTACGAGCAGTACTTC
TRBV4-2	TRBJ1-2	TRBD1	NA	CASSQGQGGYGYTF	TGTGCCAGCAGCCAAGGACAGGGGGGCTATGGCTACACCTTC
TRBV6-1	TRBJ2-3	NA	NA	CASSEPVTDTQYF	TGTGCCAGCAGTGAACCAGTAACAGATACGCAGTATTTT
TRBV5-1	TRBJ1-4	NA	NA	CASSLNTGKLFF	TGCGCCAGCAGCTTAAATACAGGGAAACTGTTTTTT
TRBV2	TRBJ2-2	NA	NA	CASSVVGTNTGELFF	TGTGCCAGCAGTGTTGTCGGGACGAACACCGGGGAGCTGTTTTTT
TRBV19	TRBJ1-2	NA	NA	CASSPNNYGYTF	TGTGCCAGTAGTCCAAATAACTATGGCTACACCTTC
TRBV5-1	TRBJ2-3	TRBD2	NA	CASSSGTSANTQYF	TGCGCCAGCAGCTCCGGGACTAGCGCTAATACGCAGTATTTT
TRBV6-5	TRBJ1-1	TRBD1	NA	CASSYFRGREDTEAFF	TGTGCCAGCAGTTACTTCAGGGGGCGTGAAGACACTGAAGCTTTCTTT
TRBV29-1	TRBJ2-7	TRBD2	NA	CSVVGSGSSYEQYF	TGCAGCGTTGTGGGTAGCGGGAGTTCCTACGAGCAGTACTTC
TRBV2	TRBJ2-5	NA	NA	CASSDLETQYF	TGTGCCAGCAGTGACCTCGAGACCCAGTACTTC
TRBV5-5	TRBJ2-3	TRBD2	NA	CASRPASGRALDTQYF	TGTGCCAGCAGACCAGCTAGCGGGAGGGCCTTAGATACGCAGTATTTT
TRBV28	TRBJ2-1	TRBD2	NA	CASSFLAGTNNEQFF	TGTGCCAGCAGTTTCTTAGCGGGAACTAACAATGAGCAGTTCTTC
TRBV18	TRBJ2-1	NA	NA	CASSVQGTGNEQFF	TGTGCCAGCTCAGTACAGGGGACTGGGAATGAGCAGTTCTTC
TRBV9	TRBJ2-7	NA	NA	CASSVGWSSYEQYF	TGTGCCAGCAGCGTAGGGTGGAGCTCCTACGAGCAGTACTTC
TRBV5-1	TRBJ1-1	NA	NA	CASSHGRVGNTEAFF	TGCGCCAGCAGCCATGGTCGGGTGGGGAACACTGAAGCTTTCTTT
TRBV4-1	TRBJ1-5	NA	NA	CASSPGRGNQPQHF	TGCGCCAGCAGCCCGGGGCGGGGGAATCAGCCCCAGCATTTT
TRBV29-1	TRBJ2-5	TRBD2	NA	CSAYGSGGETQYF	TGCAGCGCTTATGGTAGCGGGGGGGAGACCCAGTACTTC
TRBV5-4	TRBJ2-2	TRBD2	NA	CASSPGTSGPNTGELFF	TGTGCCAGCAGCCCCGGGACTAGCGGTCCGAACACCGGGGAGCTGTTTTTT
TRBV2	TRBJ1-2	NA	NA	CASSERGGGYTF	TGTGCCAGCAGTGAAAGGGGTGGGGGCTACACCTTC
TRBV28	TRBJ1-1	TRBD1	NA	CASSSSGTGGARTEAFF	TGTGCCAGCAGTTCCTCCGGGACAGGGGGCGCGAGGACTGAAGCTTTCTTT
TRBV5-8	TRBJ2-5	NA	NA	CASSDYQTGYQETQYF	TGTGCCAGCAGTGATTACCAAACAGGGTATCAAGAGACCCAGTACTTC
TRBV5-4	TRBJ2-5	TRBD2	few	CASSLGNSGSETQYF	TGTGCCAGCAGCTTGGGGAATAGCGGGAGCGAGACCCAGTACTTC
TRBV5-1	TRBJ2-5	TRBD2	NA	CASSLTAGDKGTQYF	TGCGCCAGCAGCTTGACTGCGGGAGACAAGGGGACCCAGTACTTC
TRBV30	TRBJ2-5	NA	NA	CAWSLESGETQYF	TGTGCCTGGAGTTTAGAGTCGGGAGAGACCCAGTACTTC
TRBV18	TRBJ1-2	TRBD1	NA	CASSTMDRADYGYTF	TGTGCCAGCTCAACGATGGACAGGGCGGACTATGGCTACACCTTC
TRBV28	TRBJ2-1	NA	NA	CASSFLSAASLYNEQFF	TGTGCCAGCAGTTTTCTCTCCGCGGCTAGCCTGTACAATGAGCAGTTCTTC
TRBV25-1	TRBJ1-2	NA	once	CASSELGEAYGYTF	TGTGCCAGCAGTGAATTGGGGGAGGCCTATGGCTACACCTTC
TRBV19	TRBJ2-2	NA	NA	CASSISGRDIGELFF	TGTGCCAGTAGTATATCGGGCAGGGATATCGGGGAGCTGTTTTTT
TRBV7-2	TRBJ2-1	TRBD2	NA	CASRAGATYNEQFF	TGTGCCAGCAGAGCGGGAGCAACCTACAATGAGCAGTTCTTC
TRBV5-5	TRBJ2-7	NA	NA	CASTQGVGGSYEQYF	TGTGCCAGCACCCAAGGAGTGGGGGGCTCCTACGAGCAGTACTTC
TRBV4-1	TRBJ1-6	NA	once	CASSQDYTSSYNSPLHF	TGCGCCAGCAGCCAAGATTATACAAGCTCCTATAATTCACCCCTCCACTTT
TRBV14	TRBJ1-1	NA	NA	CASSQVPGTEAFF	TGTGCCAGCAGCCAAGTACCCGGCACTGAAGCTTTCTTT
TRBV5-4	TRBJ1-5	TRBD1	NA	CASSYRGQGGNQPQHF	TGTGCCAGCAGCTACCGCGGACAGGGAGGCAATCAGCCCCAGCATTTT
TRBV19	TRBJ1-1	NA	NA	CASSIDMNTEAFF	TGTGCCAGTAGTATCGACATGAACACTGAAGCTTTCTTT
TRBV28	TRBJ2-7	TRBD2	NA	CASSFGSPSGSTHEQYF	TGTGCCAGCAGTTTTGGTTCCCCTAGCGGGAGTACCCACGAGCAGTACTTC
TRBV19	TRBJ1-5	TRBD1	NA	CASSTGTGGLNQPQHF	TGTGCCAGTAGTACCGGGACAGGGGGCCTCAATCAGCCCCAGCATTTT
TRBV7-8	TRBJ2-7	NA	NA	CASSAGLLYEQYF	TGTGCCAGCAGCGCGGGACTCCTCTACGAGCAGTACTTC